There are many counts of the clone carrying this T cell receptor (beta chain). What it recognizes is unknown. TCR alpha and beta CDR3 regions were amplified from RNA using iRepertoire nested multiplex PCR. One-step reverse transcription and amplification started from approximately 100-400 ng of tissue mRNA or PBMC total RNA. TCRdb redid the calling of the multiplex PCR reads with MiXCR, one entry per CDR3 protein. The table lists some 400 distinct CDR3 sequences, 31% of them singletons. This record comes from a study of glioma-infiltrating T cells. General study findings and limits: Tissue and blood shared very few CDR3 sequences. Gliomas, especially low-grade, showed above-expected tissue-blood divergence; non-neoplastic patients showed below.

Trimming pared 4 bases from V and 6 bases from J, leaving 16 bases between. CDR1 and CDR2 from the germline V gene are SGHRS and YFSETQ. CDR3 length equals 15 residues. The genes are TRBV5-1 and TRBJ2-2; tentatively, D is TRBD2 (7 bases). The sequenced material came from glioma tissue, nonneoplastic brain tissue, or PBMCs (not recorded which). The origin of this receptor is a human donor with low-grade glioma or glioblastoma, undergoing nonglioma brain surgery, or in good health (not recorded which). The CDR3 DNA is TGCGCCAGCAGCCCGTCCGCGGGGGCGCCCGGGGAGCTGTTTTTT. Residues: CASSPSAGAPGELFF.